This is a list of T cell receptor beta chains from one sample in a study of somatic mutations in cytotoxic T cells in rheumatoid arthritis. Produced via immunoSEQ multiplex PCR; TCRdb's table is partial and in-frame only. The table has tens of thousands of clones, 70% to 90% seen once. Input material: CD8+ T cells sorted from blood. These receptors were obtained from an adult with rheumatoid arthritis. Each CDR3 is given with its conserved first and last residue. The order of the fields is clone size, V gene, J gene, D gene, CDR3 DNA, CDR3 protein. D genes are given only for firm matches. Rows may omit the clone size; those that give it use once, few, many or a size class.

.,TRBV18,TRBJ1-1,.,TGTGCCAGCTCACCTGTTACGAACACTGAAGCTTTCTTT,CASSPVTNTEAFF
.,TRBV4-1,TRBJ1-2,TRBD1,TGCGCCAGCAGCCAAGATCTGCGGACAGGGGTTGACTATGGCTACACCTTC,CASSQDLRTGVDYGYTF
.,TRBV10-1,TRBJ2-3,TRBD1,TGCGCCAGCAGTGAATCTTGGGACAGTCGACTCAGAACAGATACGCAGTATTTT,CASSESWDSRLRTDTQYF
few,TRBV6-6,TRBJ2-7,.,TGTGCCAGCAGTCAGATCTACGAGCAGTACTTC,CASSQIYEQYF
.,TRBV19,TRBJ2-1,.,TGTGCCAGTAGTATAGGCGGAATCGCATACGGAGACAATGAGCAGTTCTTC,CASSIGGIAYGDNEQFF
.,TRBV9,TRBJ2-1,.,TGTGCCAGCAGCGTAGAGGGAGGCCCTGAGCAGTTCTTC,CASSVEGGPEQFF
.,TRBV5-1,TRBJ1-3,.,TGCGCCAGCAGCTTCCACATACCGGGGGGTAACACCATATATTTT,CASSFHIPGGNTIYF
.,TRBV5-1,TRBJ1-1,.,TGCGCCAGCAGCTTGCAGTTAACCCGCGCGGGGTTTATGAACACTGAAGCTTTCTTT,CASSLQLTRAGFMNTEAFF
.,TRBV30,TRBJ1-5,.,TGTGCCTGGAGTGCCGAACCCGGCAATCAGCCCCAGCATTTT,CAWSAEPGNQPQHF
few,TRBV4-1,TRBJ2-2,TRBD2,TGCGCCAGCAGCCAAGGGGGACTAGCGGGAGAGACCGGGGAGCTGTTTTTT,CASSQGGLAGETGELFF
.,TRBV2,TRBJ1-2,TRBD1,TGTGCCAGCATTCCTAGGACAGGGGGCTATGGCTACACCTTC,CASIPRTGGYGYTF
once,TRBV5-4,TRBJ2-5,.,TGTGCCAGCAGCTTGTCGCCAGGTCATCGTCGCGAGACCCAGTACTTC,CASSLSPGHRRETQYF
.,TRBV5-4,TRBJ1-1,.,TGTGCCAGCAGATCTAGGGGGAGCACTGAAGCTTTCTTT,CASRSRGSTEAFF